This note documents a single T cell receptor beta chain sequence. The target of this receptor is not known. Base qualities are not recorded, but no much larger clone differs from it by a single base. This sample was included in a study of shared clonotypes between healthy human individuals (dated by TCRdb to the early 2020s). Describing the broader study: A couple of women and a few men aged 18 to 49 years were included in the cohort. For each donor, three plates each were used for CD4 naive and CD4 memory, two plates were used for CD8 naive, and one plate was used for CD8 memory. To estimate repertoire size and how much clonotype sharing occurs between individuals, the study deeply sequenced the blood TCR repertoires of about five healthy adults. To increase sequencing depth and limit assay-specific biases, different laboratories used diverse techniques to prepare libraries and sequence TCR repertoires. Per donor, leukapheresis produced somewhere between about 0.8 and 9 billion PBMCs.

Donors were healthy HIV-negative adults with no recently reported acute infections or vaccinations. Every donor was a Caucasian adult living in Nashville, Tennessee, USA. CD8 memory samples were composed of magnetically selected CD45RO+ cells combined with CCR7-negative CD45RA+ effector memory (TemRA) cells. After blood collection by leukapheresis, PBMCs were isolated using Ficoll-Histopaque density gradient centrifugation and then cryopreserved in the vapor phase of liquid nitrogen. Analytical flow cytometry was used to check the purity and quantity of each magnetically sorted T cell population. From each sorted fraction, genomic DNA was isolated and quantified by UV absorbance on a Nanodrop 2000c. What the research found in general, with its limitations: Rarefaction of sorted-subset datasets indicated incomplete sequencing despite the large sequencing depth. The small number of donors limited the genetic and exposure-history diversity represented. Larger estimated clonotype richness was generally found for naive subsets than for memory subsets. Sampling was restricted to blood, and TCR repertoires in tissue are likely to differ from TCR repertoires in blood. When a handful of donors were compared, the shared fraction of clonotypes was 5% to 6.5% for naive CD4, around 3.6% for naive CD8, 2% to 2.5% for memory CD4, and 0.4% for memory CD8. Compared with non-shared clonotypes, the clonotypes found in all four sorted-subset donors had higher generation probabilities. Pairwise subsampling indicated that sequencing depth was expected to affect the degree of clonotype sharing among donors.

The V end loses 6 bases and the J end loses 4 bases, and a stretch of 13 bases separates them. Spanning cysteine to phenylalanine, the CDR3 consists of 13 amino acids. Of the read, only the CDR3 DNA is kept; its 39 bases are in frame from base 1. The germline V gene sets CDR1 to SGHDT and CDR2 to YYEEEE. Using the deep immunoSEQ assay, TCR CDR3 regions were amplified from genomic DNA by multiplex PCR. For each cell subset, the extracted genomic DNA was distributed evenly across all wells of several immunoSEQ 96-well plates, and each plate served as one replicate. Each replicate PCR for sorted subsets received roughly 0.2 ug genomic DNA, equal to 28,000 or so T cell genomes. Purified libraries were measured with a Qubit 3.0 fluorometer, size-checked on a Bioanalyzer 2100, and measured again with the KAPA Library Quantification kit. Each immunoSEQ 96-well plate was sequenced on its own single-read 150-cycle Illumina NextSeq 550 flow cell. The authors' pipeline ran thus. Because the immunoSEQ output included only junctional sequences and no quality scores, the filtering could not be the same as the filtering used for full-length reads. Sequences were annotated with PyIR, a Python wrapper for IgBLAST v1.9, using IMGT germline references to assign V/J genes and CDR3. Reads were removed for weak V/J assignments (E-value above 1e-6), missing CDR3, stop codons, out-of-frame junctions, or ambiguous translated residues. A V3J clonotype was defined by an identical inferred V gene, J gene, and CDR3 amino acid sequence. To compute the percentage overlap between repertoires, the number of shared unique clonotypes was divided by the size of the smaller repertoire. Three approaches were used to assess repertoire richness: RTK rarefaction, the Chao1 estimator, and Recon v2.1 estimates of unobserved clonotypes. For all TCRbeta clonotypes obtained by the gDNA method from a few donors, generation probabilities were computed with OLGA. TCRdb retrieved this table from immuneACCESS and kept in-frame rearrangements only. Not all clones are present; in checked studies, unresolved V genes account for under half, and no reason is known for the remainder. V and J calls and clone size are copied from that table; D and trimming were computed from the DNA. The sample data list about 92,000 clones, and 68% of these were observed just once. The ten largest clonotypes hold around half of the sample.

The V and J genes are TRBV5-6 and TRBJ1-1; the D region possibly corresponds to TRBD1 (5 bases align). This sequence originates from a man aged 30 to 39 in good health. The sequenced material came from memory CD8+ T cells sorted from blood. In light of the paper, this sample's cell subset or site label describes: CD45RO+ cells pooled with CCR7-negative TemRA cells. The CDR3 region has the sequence CASNPGGSTEAFF. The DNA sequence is TGTGCCAGCAACCCTGGGGGAAGCACTGAAGCTTTCTTT.